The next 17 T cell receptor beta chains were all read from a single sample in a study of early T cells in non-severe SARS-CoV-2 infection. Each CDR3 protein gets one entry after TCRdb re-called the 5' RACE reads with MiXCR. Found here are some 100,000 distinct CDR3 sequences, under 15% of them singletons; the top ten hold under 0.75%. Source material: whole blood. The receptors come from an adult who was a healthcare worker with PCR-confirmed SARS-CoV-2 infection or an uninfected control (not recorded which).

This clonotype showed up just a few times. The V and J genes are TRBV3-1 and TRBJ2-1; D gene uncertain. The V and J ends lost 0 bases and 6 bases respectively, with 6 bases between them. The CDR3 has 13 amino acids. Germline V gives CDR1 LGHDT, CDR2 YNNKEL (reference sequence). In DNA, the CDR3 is TGTGCCAGCAGCCAAGATCGTGGCAATGAGCAGTTCTTC. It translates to CASSQDRGNEQFF.

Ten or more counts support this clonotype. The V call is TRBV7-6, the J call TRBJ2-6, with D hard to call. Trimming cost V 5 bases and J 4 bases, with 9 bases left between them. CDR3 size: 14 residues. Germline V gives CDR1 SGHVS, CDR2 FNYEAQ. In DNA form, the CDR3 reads TGTGCCAGCAGCGCCAAACTCGGGGCCAACGTCCTGACTTTC. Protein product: CASSAKLGANVLTF.

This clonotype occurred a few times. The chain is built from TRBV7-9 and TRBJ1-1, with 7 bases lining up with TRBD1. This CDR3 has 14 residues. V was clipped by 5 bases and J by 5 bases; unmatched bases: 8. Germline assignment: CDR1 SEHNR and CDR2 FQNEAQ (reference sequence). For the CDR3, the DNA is TGTGCCAGCAGCGACGGGACAGCCCTAACTGAAGCTTTCTTT. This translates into CASSDGTALTEAFF.

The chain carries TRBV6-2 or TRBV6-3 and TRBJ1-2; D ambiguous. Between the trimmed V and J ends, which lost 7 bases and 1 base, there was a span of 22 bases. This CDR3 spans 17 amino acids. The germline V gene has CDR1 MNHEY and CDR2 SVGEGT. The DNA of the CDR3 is TGTGCCAGCAAGACTACCGACCGGGCAGACTTTAACTATGGCTACACCTTC. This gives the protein CASKTTDRADFNYGYTF.

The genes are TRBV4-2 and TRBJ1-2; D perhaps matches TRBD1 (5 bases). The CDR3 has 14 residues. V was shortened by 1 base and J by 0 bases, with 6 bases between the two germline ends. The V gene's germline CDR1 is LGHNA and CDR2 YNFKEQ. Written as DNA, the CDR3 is TGTGCCAGCAGCCAAGTCAGGGCTAACTATGGCTACACCTTC. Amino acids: CASSQVRANYGYTF.

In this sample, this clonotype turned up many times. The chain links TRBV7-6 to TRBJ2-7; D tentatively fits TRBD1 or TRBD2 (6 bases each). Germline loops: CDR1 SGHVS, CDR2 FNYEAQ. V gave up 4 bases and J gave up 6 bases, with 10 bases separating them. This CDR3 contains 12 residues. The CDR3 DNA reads TGTGCCAGCAGCTCAAAGGGGGGCGAGCAGTACGTC. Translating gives CASSSKGGEQYV.

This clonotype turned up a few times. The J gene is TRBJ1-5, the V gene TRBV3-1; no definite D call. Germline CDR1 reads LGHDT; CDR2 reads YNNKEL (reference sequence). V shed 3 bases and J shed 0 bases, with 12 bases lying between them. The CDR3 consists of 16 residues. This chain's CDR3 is CASSHGVSDSNQPQHF. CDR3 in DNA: TGTGCCAGCAGCCATGGTGTGTCTGATAGCAATCAGCCCCAGCATTTT.

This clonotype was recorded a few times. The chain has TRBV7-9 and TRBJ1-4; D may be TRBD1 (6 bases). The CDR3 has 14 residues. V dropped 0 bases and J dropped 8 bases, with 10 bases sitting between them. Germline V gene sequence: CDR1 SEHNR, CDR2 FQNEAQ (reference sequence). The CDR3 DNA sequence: TGTGCCAGCAGCTTAGCTCCGGACAGCGAAAAACTGTTTTTT. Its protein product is CASSLAPDSEKLFF.

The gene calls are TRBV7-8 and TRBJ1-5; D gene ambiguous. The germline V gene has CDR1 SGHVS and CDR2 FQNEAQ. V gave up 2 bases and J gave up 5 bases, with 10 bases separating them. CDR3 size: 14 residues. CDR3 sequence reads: CASSLRFGYQPQHF. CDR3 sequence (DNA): TGTGCCAGCAGCTTAAGGTTCGGTTATCAGCCCCAGCATTTT.

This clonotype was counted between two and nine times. CDR3 amino acids: CAIRDRGSGGYTF. The CDR3 DNA sequence: TGTGCCATCAGGGACAGGGGGTCCGGTGGCTACACCTTC. This chain links TRBV10-3 with TRBJ1-2; 10 nucleotides match TRBD1. The CDR3 extends over 13 amino acids. V dropped 6 bases and J dropped 7; count of bases not matched to a gene: 5. Germline CDR1 reads ENHRY; CDR2 reads SYGVKD.

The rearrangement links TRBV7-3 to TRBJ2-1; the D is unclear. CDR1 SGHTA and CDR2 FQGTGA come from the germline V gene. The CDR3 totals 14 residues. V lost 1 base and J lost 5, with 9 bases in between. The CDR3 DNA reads TGTGCCAGCAGCTTAAGCCAGACCAACAATGAGCAGTTCTTC. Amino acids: CASSLSQTNNEQFF.

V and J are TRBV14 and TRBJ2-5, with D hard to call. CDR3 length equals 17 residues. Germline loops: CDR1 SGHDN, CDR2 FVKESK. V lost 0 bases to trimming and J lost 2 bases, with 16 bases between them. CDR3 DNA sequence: TGTGCCAGCAGCCAAGACGGTGTTAGGACGGAACAAGAGACCCAGTACTTC. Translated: CASSQDGVRTEQETQYF.

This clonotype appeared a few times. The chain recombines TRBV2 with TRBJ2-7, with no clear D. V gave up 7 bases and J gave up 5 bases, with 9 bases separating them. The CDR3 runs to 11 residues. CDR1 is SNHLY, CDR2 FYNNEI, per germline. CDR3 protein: CASTRRDEQYV. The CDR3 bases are TGTGCCAGCACCCGTCGGGACGAGCAGTACGTC.

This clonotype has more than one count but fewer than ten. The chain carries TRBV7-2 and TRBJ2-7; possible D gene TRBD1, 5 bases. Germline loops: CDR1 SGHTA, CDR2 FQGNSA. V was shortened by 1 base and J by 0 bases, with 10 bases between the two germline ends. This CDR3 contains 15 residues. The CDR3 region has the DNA TGTGCCAGCAGCTTAGACAGGTCCTCCTCCTACGAGCAGTACGTC. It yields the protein CASSLDRSSSYEQYV.

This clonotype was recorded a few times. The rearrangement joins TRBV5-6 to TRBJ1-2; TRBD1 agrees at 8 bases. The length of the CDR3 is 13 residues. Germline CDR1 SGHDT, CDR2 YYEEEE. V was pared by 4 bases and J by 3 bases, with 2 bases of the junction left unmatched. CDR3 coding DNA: TGTGCCAGCAGCCAGGACAGGGACTATGGCTACACCTTC. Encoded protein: CASSQDRDYGYTF.

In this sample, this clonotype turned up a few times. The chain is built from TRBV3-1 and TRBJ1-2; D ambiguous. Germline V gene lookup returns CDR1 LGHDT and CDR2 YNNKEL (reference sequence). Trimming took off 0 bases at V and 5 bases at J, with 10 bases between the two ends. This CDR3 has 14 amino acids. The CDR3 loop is CASSQDRIGYGYTF. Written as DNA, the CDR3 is TGTGCCAGCAGCCAAGATCGAATAGGGTATGGCTACACCTTC.

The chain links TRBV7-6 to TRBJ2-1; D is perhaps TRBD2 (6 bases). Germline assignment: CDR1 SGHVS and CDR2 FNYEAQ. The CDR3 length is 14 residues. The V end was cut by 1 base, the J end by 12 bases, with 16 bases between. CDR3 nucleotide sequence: TGTGCCAGCAGCTTAGACCGCTGGGGGGTAGGGCAGTTCTTC. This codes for CASSLDRWGVGQFF.